The rows below give T cell receptor beta chains drawn from one sample of a study of shared clonotypes between healthy human individuals. Measured with immunoSEQ multiplex PCR; TCRdb has only the in-frame clones, and not every one. The sample contains roughly 570,000 clones, 95% to 98% of which appear only once. Sample: naive CD8+ T cells sorted from blood. The origin of the receptors is a man aged 30-40 years in good health. Both conserved end residues are part of each CDR3. The D gene is left open where the match is weak. A row's size may be missing; if present it is once, few, many or a size class.

d_call j_call v_call clone_size cdr3_nt cdr3_aa
TRBD1 TRBJ2-7 TRBV6-5 - TGTGCCAGCAGCCAAGGACAGGGGAGCTACGAGCAGTACTTC CASSQGQGSYEQYF
- TRBJ2-1 TRBV19 - TGTGCCAGTAGTACCCGCCCCGAAAGCTCCTACAATGAGCAGTTCTTC CASSTRPESSYNEQFF
- TRBJ2-1 TRBV27 - TGTGCCAGCAGATGGACGACATCGGGGTCCTACAATGAGCAGTTCTTC CASRWTTSGSYNEQFF
- TRBJ2-2 TRBV7-2 - TGTGCCAGCAGCTTAGTTCCTAGCTCTCCCGGGGAGCTGTTTTTT CASSLVPSSPGELFF
TRBD2 TRBJ2-5 TRBV5-1 once TGCGCCAGCAGCTTCACTAGCGGGAGGGAGCTTGAGGAGACCCAGTACTTC CASSFTSGRELEETQYF
TRBD2 TRBJ2-3 TRBV5-1 - TGCGCCAGCAGCTTGGTAGCGGGAGGGCCGGGAGATACGCAGTATTTT CASSLVAGGPGDTQYF
- TRBJ2-1 TRBV25-1 - TGTGCCAGCAGTGAATACGGACGCGGGGCCAGCTCCTACAATGAGCAGTTCTTC CASSEYGRGASSYNEQFF
- TRBJ1-5 TRBV27 - TGTGCCAGCAGTTTATCGGGGGGAACAAAGCCCCAGCATTTT CASSLSGGTKPQHF
- TRBJ2-3 TRBV11-2 - TGTGCCAGCAGCTTAGGGACAGTGGGCACAGATACGCAGTATTTT CASSLGTVGTDTQYF
- TRBJ1-5 TRBV27 - TGTGCCAGCAGCCCAATCACGAGCAATCAGCCCCAGCATTTT CASSPITSNQPQHF
TRBD2 TRBJ2-3 TRBV29-1 - TGCAGCGTCGATGGGACTAGCGGGACCCCTAGCACAGATACGCAGTATTTT CSVDGTSGTPSTDTQYF
TRBD2 TRBJ2-3 TRBV4-1 - TGCGCCAGCAGCCAAGTTGATAGCGGGACTTCCACAGATACGCAGTATTTT CASSQVDSGTSTDTQYF
- TRBJ2-2 TRBV29-1 - TGCAGCGTTGCTAGGGACACCGGGGAGCTGTTTTTT CSVARDTGELFF
- TRBJ1-1 TRBV14 - TGTGCCAGCAGCGAAAGTCGTAACACTGAAGCTTTCTTT CASSESRNTEAFF
- TRBJ2-7 TRBV6-5 - TGTGCCAGCGGAGGATTCTACGAGCAGTACTTC CASGGFYEQYF
TRBD1 TRBJ2-7 TRBV27 - TGTGCCAGCACGGGACAGGGAACCAACGAGCAGTACTTC CASTGQGTNEQYF
- TRBJ2-5 TRBV7-9 - TGTGCCAGCAGCTTAGCGTATGAGCTAGCGTCTCAAGAGACCCAGTACTTC CASSLAYELASQETQYF
TRBD2 TRBJ2-1 TRBV4-1 - TGCGCCAGCAGTCGGACTAGCGGGAGTAATGAGCAGTTCTTC CASSRTSGSNEQFF
TRBD1 TRBJ1-2 TRBV30 - TGTGCCTGGAGTGCCGGGACAGGGGAAGGCTACACCTTC CAWSAGTGEGYTF
TRBD2 TRBJ2-1 TRBV6-5 - TGTGCCAGCAGTTACTCTCTAGCGGGAGAGAGTGAGCAGTTCTTC CASSYSLAGESEQFF
- TRBJ2-2 TRBV29-1 - TGCAGCGTTACTGATCAGGGGCGGACCGGGGAGCTGTTTTTT CSVTDQGRTGELFF
TRBD1 TRBJ2-3 TRBV7-9 once TGTGCCAGCAGCTTAGAGTCGGGACAGGTCTTAGATACGCAGTATTTT CASSLESGQVLDTQYF
TRBD2 TRBJ2-7 TRBV15 - TGTGCCACCAGCCCCAAGCGGGAGCCGAACTACGAGCAGTACTTC CATSPKREPNYEQYF
- TRBJ2-7 TRBV5-4 - TGTGCCAGCAGCCCAGTCAACTCCTACGAGCAGTACTTC CASSPVNSYEQYF
- TRBJ1-3 TRBV6-5 - TGTGCCAGCAGGGGCGGATCACGCTCTGGAAACACCATATATTTT CASRGGSRSGNTIYF
TRBD1 TRBJ2-7 TRBV5-1 - TGCGCCAGCAGCCCGGTGGGACAGGGATCCTACGAGCAGTACTTC CASSPVGQGSYEQYF
TRBD2 TRBJ2-2 TRBV27 - TGTGCCAGCAGTTTAACTAGACTAGCGGGTTTGGCGAACACCGGGGAGCTGTTTTTT CASSLTRLAGLANTGELFF
- TRBJ1-5 TRBV27 - TGTGCCAGCAGCGCCAAACCCTGGGGCAATCAGCCCCAGCATTTT CASSAKPWGNQPQHF
- TRBJ2-7 TRBV5-4 - TGTGCCAGCAGCTCCATCGACGACTGGGAGAGCGAGCAGTACTTC CASSSIDDWESEQYF
- TRBJ2-5 TRBV7-9 once TGTGCCAGCAGCTTAGCCGGACAGCCAAGCCAAGAGACCCAGTACTTC CASSLAGQPSQETQYF
TRBD2 TRBJ2-1 TRBV5-4 once TGTGCCAGCAGCTTGGGACTAGCGGTCAATGAGCAGTTCTTC CASSLGLAVNEQFF
- TRBJ1-3 TRBV28 - TGTGCCAGCACCCCCTTATACAGGGATTCTGGAAACACCATATATTTT CASTPLYRDSGNTIYF
- TRBJ1-2 TRBV9 - TGTGCCAGCAGCGTAGCTAGGAGCATACCAGATGGCTACACCTTC CASSVARSIPDGYTF
TRBD1 TRBJ2-5 TRBV27 - TGTGCCAGCAGTTCACACCCCGACAGGGGAGAGACCCAGTACTTC CASSSHPDRGETQYF
TRBD2 TRBJ2-1 TRBV11-2 - TGTGCCAGCAGCCGGACTAGCGGGAGGGCCTACAATGAGCAGTTCTTC CASSRTSGRAYNEQFF
TRBD2 TRBJ2-3 TRBV4-3 - TGCGCCAGCAGCCTACGGGGGGATTTTAATACGCAGTATTTT CASSLRGDFNTQYF